One and the same sample provided the 2 T cell receptor beta chains below, sequenced in a study of T cell responses to AZD1222 COVID-19 vaccine (dated by TCRdb to the early 2020s). The library was made by the immunoSEQ multiplex PCR assay. TCRdb re-hosts the immuneACCESS table, in-frame sequences only. Its copies lack some clones; in the studies checked, an unresolved V gene accounts for under half of them, and the cause for the rest is not known. The table for this sample lists 100,000 to 150,000 clones; about 89% of them were counted only once. The ten top clones hold roughly 6.3% of the sample. The meaning of the sample's time point label: baseline before first vaccination. The specimen was peripheral blood, collected on day 0 of AZD1222 vaccination. The receptors were sampled from an adult in good health.

The chain couples TRBV5-4 to TRBJ2-1; 11 bases fit TRBD2. Looked up from germline, CDR1 is SGHNT and CDR2 is YYREEE (reference sequence). The CDR3 spans 15 residues. V shed 1 base, J shed 6 bases, and the junction held 3 bases outside the gene matches. The CDR3 loop is CASSLIAGGRNEQFF. The DNA for the CDR3 is TGTGCCAGCAGCTTGATAGCGGGGGGGCGCAATGAGCAGTTCTTC.

The chain has TRBV19 and TRBJ1-1; 12 bases fit TRBD1. V lost 4 bases and J lost 6; bases outside the gene matches: 3. CDR1 is LNHDA, CDR2 SQIVND, per germline (reference sequence). The CDR3 extends over 14 amino acids. CDR3 sequence reads: CASSNRDRGPEAFF. In DNA form, the CDR3 reads TGTGCCAGTAGTAACAGGGACAGGGGGCCTGAAGCTTTCTTT.